The T cell receptor (beta chain) under discussion was sequenced for a study of T cell repertoires in aging, cancer and after chemotherapy. At the level of the study: The whole study produced a dataset of several million TCR reads.

Multiplex touch-down PCR with TRB-A/B primers amplified rearranged V-D-J TRB sequences. Using its own MiXCR run on the multiplex PCR reads, TCRdb lists one record per CDR3 protein. The sample contains around 2,300 distinct CDR3 sequences, around 28% of which appear only once. The study, taken as a whole, reports: The repertoire data cannot show anything about immunological memory following chemotherapy. In each cancer cohort, median generation probability increased across chemotherapy, suggesting thymic output rebounded. Loss of evenness, beyond lost richness, contributed to age-related TCR diversity decline in cancer patients.

Turning to this clonotype: What it binds is unknown.

Peripheral blood genomic DNA, not sorted cells or RNA, was the template. Sequencing was carried out using blood. The receptor comes from a human donor with a solid tumor.

The CDR3 region has the DNA TGTGCCAGCAGCTTAGACGTACGGTATGGCTACACCTTC. Amino acids: CASSLDVRYGYTF. This chain joins TRBV7-2 and TRBJ1-2; no reliable D call. With 1 base removed from V and 5 bases from J, the gap between germline ends came to 8 bases. The V gene's germline CDR1 is SGHTA and CDR2 FQGNSA. The CDR3 extends over 13 amino acids.